This paragraph covers one T cell receptor (beta chain) sequence. Antigen unknown. TCRdb keeps only in-frame clones here, not all; method: immunoSEQ multiplex PCR. The sample holds almost 20,000 clones, roughly 85% seen once. The source of the sample is a study of OX40 agonist ivuxolimab in advanced cancers. Study details: All patients had ivuxolimab intravenously every 2 weeks at 0.01 to 10 mg/kg. Mean age 60 years, range roughly 20 to 85; nearly 85% male. Partial responses were achieved by three patients, one with hepatocellular carcinoma and two with cutaneous melanoma.

Whole-study results and caveats: The specificity for antigen of the expanded peripheral T cells was not determined.

The CDR3 is 12 residues long. The germline V and J ends were trimmed by 7 bases and 2 bases, with 10 bases remaining between them. Germline lookup yields CDR1 SGHKS and CDR2 YYEKEE (reference sequence). This specimen consisted of CD4+ or CD8+ T cells sorted from blood, obtained in a trial of the OX40 agonist ivuxolimab. The chain uses TRBV5-5 and TRBJ2-7; tentative D call: TRBD1 (7 bases). The TCR comes from an adult with an advanced solid tumor such as melanoma, head and neck, liver or kidney cancer. The CDR3 spells CASQGGAYEQYF. Here the CDR3 DNA reads TGTGCCAGCCAGGGGGGAGCCTACGAGCAGTACTTC.